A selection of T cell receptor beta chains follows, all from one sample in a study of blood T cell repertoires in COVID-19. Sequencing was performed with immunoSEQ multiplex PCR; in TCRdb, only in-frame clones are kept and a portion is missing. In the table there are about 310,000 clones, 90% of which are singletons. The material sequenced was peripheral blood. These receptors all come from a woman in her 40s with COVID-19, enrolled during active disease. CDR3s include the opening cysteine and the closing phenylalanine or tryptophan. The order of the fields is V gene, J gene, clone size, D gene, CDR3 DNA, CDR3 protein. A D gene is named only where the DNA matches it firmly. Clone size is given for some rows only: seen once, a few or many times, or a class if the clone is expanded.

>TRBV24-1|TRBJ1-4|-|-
TGTGCCACGAAGATTAACAGGTTCAGGCATGAAAAACTGTTTTTT
CATKINRFRHEKLFF
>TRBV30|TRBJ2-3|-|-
TGTGCCTGGAGAAGGACTGGCACAGATACGCAGTATTTT
CAWRRTGTDTQYF
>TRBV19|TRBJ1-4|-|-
TGTGCCAGTAGTATTTACAGCACTAATGAAAAACTGTTTTTT
CASSIYSTNEKLFF
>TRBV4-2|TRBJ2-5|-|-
TGTGCCAGCAGCCAAGGCAGGGTGGAGACCCAGTACTTC
CASSQGRVETQYF
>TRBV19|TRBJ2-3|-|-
TGTGCCAGTAGTATATACCCCCGGGGAGATACGCAGTATTTT
CASSIYPRGDTQYF
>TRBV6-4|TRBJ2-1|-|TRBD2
TGTGCCAGCAGTGTACAGCGGGAGGGAAACAATGAGCAGTTCTTC
CASSVQREGNNEQFF
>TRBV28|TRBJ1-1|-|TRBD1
TGTGCCAGCAGTTCAGGGGGCAGGGAATACCCTGAAGCTTTCTTT
CASSSGGREYPEAFF
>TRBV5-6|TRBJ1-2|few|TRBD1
TGTGCCAGCAGCCGGGACAGGGATGGCTACACCTTC
CASSRDRDGYTF
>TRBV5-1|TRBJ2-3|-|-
TGCGCCAGCAGCTCGTTGACTAGCACAGATACGCAGTATTTT
CASSSLTSTDTQYF
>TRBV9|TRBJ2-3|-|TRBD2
TGTGCCAGCAGCTCCAGTACGTCTAGCGGGAGGGCCTTGGGCACAGATACGCAGTATTTT
CASSSSTSSGRALGTDTQYF
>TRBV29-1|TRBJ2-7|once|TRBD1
TGCAGCGTCAACAGGGGAAGGACCTACGAGCAGTACTTC
CSVNRGRTYEQYF
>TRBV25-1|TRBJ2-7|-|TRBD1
TGTGCCAGCAGCCTCGGGACAGGGCCCTACGAGCAGTACTTC
CASSLGTGPYEQYF
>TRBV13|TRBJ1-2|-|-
TGTGCCAGCAGCTTAGGCCTGGCAGGGCCCATCTATGGCTACACCTTC
CASSLGLAGPIYGYTF
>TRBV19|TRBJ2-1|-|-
TGTGCCAGTAAGGAGGGCAGGCCATACAATGAGCAGTTCTTC
CASKEGRPYNEQFF
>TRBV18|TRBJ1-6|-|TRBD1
TGTGCCAGCTCACCAGGAGGACAGGGTTCGCCCCTCCACTTT
CASSPGGQGSPLHF
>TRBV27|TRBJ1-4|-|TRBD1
TGTGCCAGCAGTATAAACAGGGGCAATGAAAAACTGTTTTTT
CASSINRGNEKLFF
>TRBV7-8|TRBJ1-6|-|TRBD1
TGTGCCAGCAGCCCTATTATTCACAGGGGGCAAAGGAATTCACCCCTCCACTTT
CASSPIIHRGQRNSPLHF
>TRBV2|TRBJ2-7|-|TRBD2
TGTGCCAGCAATCCCCTGCCCCAAGCGGGGGTCTACGAGCAGTACTTC
CASNPLPQAGVYEQYF
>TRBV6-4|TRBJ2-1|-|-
TGTGCCAGCAGCCTGGGGGCCGGTTTAAATGAGCAGTTCTTC
CASSLGAGLNEQFF
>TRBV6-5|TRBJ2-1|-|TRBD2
TGTGCCAGCAGCAGTAGACTAGCGGGTGAGCAGTTCTTC
CASSSRLAGEQFF
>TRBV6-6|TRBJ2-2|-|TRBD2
TGTGCCAGCATCACGGGAGGCCCAAACACCGGGGAGCTGTTTTTT
CASITGGPNTGELFF
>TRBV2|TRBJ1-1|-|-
TGTGCCAGCAGGGGACGGGGGGAGATCACTGAAGCTTTCTTT
CASRGRGEITEAFF
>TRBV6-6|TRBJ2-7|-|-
TGTGCCAGCAGTTACTACGGACATATCTCCTACGAGCAGTACTTC
CASSYYGHISYEQYF
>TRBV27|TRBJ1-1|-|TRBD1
TGTGCCAGCATTGACAGGGGGAACACTGAAGCTTTCTTT
CASIDRGNTEAFF
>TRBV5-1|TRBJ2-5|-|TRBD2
TGCGCCAGCAGCGGCCTAGCGGGAGTTAGTTCGGAGACCCAGTACTTC
CASSGLAGVSSETQYF
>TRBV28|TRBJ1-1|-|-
TGTGCCAGCACCACCGGGGTCATGAACACTGAAGCTTTCTTT
CASTTGVMNTEAFF
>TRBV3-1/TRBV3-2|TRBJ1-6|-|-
TGTGCCAGCAGCCCCCATAGCAGGGTGGATTCACCCCTCCACTTT
CASSPHSRVDSPLHF
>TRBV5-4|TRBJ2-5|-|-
TGTGCCAGCGGCCCAGGGGGGCAAGAGACCCAGTACTTC
CASGPGGQETQYF
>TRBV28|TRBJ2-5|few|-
TGTGCCAGCAGTCGCCGCGGGATGGGGGAAGAGACCCAGTACTTC
CASSRRGMGEETQYF
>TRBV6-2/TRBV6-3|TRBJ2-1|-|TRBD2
TGTGCCAGCAGTTATGGACCAGCGGGAGGGAAGGGGCAGTTCTTC
CASSYGPAGGKGQFF
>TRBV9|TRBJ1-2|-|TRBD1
TGTGCCAGCAGCGTAGCCACAGGGGGCAGGTATGGCGGCTACACCTTC
CASSVATGGRYGGYTF
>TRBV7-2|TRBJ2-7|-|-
TGTGCCAGCAGCCGCGGTCAGGGCTACGAGCAGTACTTC
CASSRGQGYEQYF
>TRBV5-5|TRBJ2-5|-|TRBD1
TGTGCCAGCAGCTTTCTGGACAGGGGGCAGACCCAGTACTTC
CASSFLDRGQTQYF
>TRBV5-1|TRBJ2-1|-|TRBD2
TGCGCCAGCAGCTTTCTAGCGGGAGGGCCCTACAATGAGCAGTTCTTC
CASSFLAGGPYNEQFF
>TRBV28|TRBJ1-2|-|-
TGTGCCAGCAGCCACCCCAGGGGAAGAGCTAACTATGGCTACACCTTC
CASSHPRGRANYGYTF
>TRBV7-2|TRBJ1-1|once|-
TGTGCCAGCAGCTTTGGAGGGGGGGTAGAGGACACTGAAGCTTTCTTT
CASSFGGGVEDTEAFF
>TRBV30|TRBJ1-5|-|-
TGTGCCTGGACTTTAGGGGTCGATCAGCCCCAGCATTTT
CAWTLGVDQPQHF
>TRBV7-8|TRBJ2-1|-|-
TGTGCCAGCAGCTTAGCGGGGAGCTCCTACAATGAGCAGTTCTTC
CASSLAGSSYNEQFF
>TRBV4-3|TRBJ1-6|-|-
TGCGCCAGCAGCCAAGATCCGGGGAGCTCCTATAATTCACCCCTCCACTTT
CASSQDPGSSYNSPLHF
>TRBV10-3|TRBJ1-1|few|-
TGTGCCATCAAGGCACAGGAGGGCGGCACTGAAGCTTTCTTT
CAIKAQEGGTEAFF
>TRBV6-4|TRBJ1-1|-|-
TGTGCCAGCAGCGGAGAGCTGAACACTGAAGCTTTCTTT
CASSGELNTEAFF
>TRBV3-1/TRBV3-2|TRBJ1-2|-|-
TGTGCCAGCAGCCAGGAGGGCTTTGGCTACACCTTC
CASSQEGFGYTF
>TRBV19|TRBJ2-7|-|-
TGTGCCAGTAGTACCAACATTCGCTCCTACGAGCAGTACTTC
CASSTNIRSYEQYF
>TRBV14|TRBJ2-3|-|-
TGTGCCAGCAGCCAAGTGCCGGGGGCAGATACGCAGTATTTT
CASSQVPGADTQYF